A selection of T cell receptor beta chains follows, all from one sample in a study of monozygotic twins with inflammatory bowel disease. TCRdb reanalyzed the 5' RACE reads, giving one entry per CDR3 protein sequence and no DNA. The listing contains 200,000 to 250,000 distinct CDR3 sequences. Sequencing used blood. These receptors were collected from a human donor with ulcerative colitis or Crohn's disease, or a healthy co-twin of an affected twin (not recorded which). CDR3s include the opening cysteine and the closing phenylalanine or tryptophan.

V gene	J gene	CDR3 protein
TRBV5-1	TRBJ1-2	CASSDEGQGHGYTF
TRBV5-5	TRBJ2-1	CASSSEVDEQFF
TRBV10-3	TRBJ2-3	CAISPLADTQYF
TRBV2	TRBJ1-5	CASCRQGGGQPQHF
TRBV12-3/TRBV12-4	TRBJ1-2	CASSFGSTDYGYTF
TRBV12-3/TRBV12-4	TRBJ2-7	CASSGPALTGGSYEQYF
TRBV12-3/TRBV12-4	TRBJ2-4	CASRGALAGGSQNIQYF
TRBV27	TRBJ1-5	CASSFLQSNQPQHF
TRBV27	TRBJ2-3	CASSLRLAGDTQYF
TRBV7-2	TRBJ2-7	CASSLGSPSSYEQYF
TRBV7-9	TRBJ2-2	CASSQSPASFAGELFF
TRBV3-1	TRBJ2-1	CASSQREGGYNEQFF
TRBV7-6	TRBJ1-3	CASSPQNGNTIYF
TRBV7-2	TRBJ2-3	CASSVRGPGTDTQYF
TRBV20-1	TRBJ2-6	CRGQNSGANVLTF
TRBV18	TRBJ2-2	CASSPQGIGELFF